This entry is about one T cell receptor (beta chain). The authors' processing: Amplification of reference gene primers provided the estimated nucleated cell counts. TCRdb keeps only in-frame clones here, not all; method: immunoSEQ multiplex PCR. D and trimming come from the DNA, and the V and J calls and clone size come from that table. The sample carries hundreds of thousands of clones, roughly 90% recorded once. This CDR3 has 14 residues. Germline CDR1 and CDR2: MGHRA and YSYEKL. This record comes from a study of blood T cell repertoires in COVID-19. As for the study in general: Both acute and convalescent COVID-19 samples were obtained from the United States, Italy and Spain.

Recruits, aged roughly 18 to 100 years, lived in 24 US areas. Participant-reported clinical history was the basis for cohort assignment. This clonotype originated in a woman aged 40 to 55 who had recovered from COVID-19. Source material: PBMCs or T cells enriched from blood (not recorded which). The chain has TRBV4-1 and TRBJ2-7; the match to TRBD1 covers 9 bases. CDR3 DNA: TGCGTCTCAAGTGGGGGGACAGGGAGGGGCGAGCAGTACTTC. As protein: CVSSGGTGRGEQYF.